This TCR beta chain was found in a study of OX40 agonist ivuxolimab in advanced cancers. Generated by immunoSEQ multiplex PCR, the TCRdb table keeps only in-frame clones and is missing some. The sample contains 45,000 to 75,000 clones, around 75% of which appear only once. V lost 1 base and J 1 base, leaving 9 bases between the germline ends. Germline-derived CDR1 and CDR2 are MNHNS and SASEGT. CDR3 length: 15 amino acids. Sequencing was performed on CD4+ or CD8+ T cells sorted from blood, taken in a trial of the OX40 agonist ivuxolimab. The TCR originated in an adult with an advanced solid tumor such as melanoma, head and neck, liver or kidney cancer. The rearrangement joins TRBV6-1 to TRBJ2-3, with no clear D. CDR3 loop: CASSEDPLRTDTQYF. CDR3 nucleotide sequence: TGTGCCAGCAGTGAAGACCCCCTCCGCACAGATACGCAGTATTTT.